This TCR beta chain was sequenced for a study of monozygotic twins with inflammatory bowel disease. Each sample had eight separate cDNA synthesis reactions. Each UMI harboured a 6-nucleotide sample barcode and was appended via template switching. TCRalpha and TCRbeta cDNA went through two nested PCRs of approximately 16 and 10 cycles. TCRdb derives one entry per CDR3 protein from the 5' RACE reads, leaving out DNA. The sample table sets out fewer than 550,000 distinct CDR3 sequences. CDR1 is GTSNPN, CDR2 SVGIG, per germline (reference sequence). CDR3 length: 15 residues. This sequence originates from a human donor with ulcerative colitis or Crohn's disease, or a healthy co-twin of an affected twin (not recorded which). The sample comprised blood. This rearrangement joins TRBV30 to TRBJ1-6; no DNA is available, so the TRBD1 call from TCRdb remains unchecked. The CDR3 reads CAWSVDLGGNSPLHF.